This TCR beta chain was identified in a study of blood T cell repertoires in COVID-19. Turning to the study itself: The samples span acute and convalescent COVID-19 from the United States, Italy and Spain. Sources were T cells, B-cell-depleted T cells, or PBMCs; the material itself was cDNA or gDNA.

This CDR3 is built from 17 residues. Trimming stripped 2 bases from V and 0 bases from J, with 12 bases between. The germline V gene has CDR1 SGHDT and CDR2 YYEEEE. In the study's own analysis: Estimated nucleated cell counts came from reference gene primer amplification. The table came from immunoSEQ multiplex PCR; TCRdb's copy has only in-frame clones and leaves some out. The DNA was the basis for D and trimming; V, J and clone size are from that table. The table shows some 150,000 clones, with 75% to 90% occurring only once. The specimen was peripheral blood. This chain links TRBV5-6 with TRBJ1-6; the D gene is possibly TRBD1 (6 bases). The TCR sequence derives from a woman aged 35 to 49 with acute or convalescent COVID-19. The CDR3 coding sequence is TGTGCCAGCAGCTTACTAACAGGGAGCTCCTATAATTCACCCCTCCACTTT. As protein: CASSLLTGSSYNSPLHF.